The 22 T cell receptor beta chains in this list originate from one sample, sequenced in a study of blood T cells in healthy people across ages. A sample-barcoded 5' primer and a J-beta primer mix were used in a second PCR of roughly 6 to 12 cycles. TCRdb recomputed calls from the 5' RACE reads with MiXCR, one row per CDR3 protein. The data contain about 680,000 distinct CDR3 sequences, around 49% of them seen just once; the ten biggest clones take up roughly 30%. The sequencing input was blood. The receptors were gathered from a woman between 55 and 75 years old in good health.

This clonotype occurred a few times. The rearrangement links TRBV30 to TRBJ2-7; weak D call: TRBD2 (5 bases). The CDR3 spans 15 residues. Germline CDR1 GTSNPN, CDR2 SVGIG (reference sequence). Trimming left V 2 bases short and J 2 bases short, with 16 bases between. In DNA form, the CDR3 reads TGTGCCTGGAGTCTTGGCCCGGGGTTCGCCTACGAGCAGTACTTC. This codes for CAWSLGPGFAYEQYF. Combining the CDR3 with reference TRBV30 and TRBJ2-7 gives the whole variable domain SQTIHQWPATLVQPVGSPLSLECTVEGTSNPNLYWYRQAAGRGLQLLFYSVGIGQISSEVPQNLSASRPQDRQFILSSKKLLLSDSGFYLCAWSLGPGFAYEQYFGPGTRLTVT.

The chain couples TRBV20-1 to TRBJ1-1; D is unclear. Germline CDR1 DFQATT, CDR2 SNEGSKA (reference sequence). V was shortened by 7 bases and J by 1 base, with 13 bases between the two germline ends. The length of the CDR3 is 13 residues. CDR3 in amino acids: CSGTESSNTEAFF. The CDR3 region has the DNA TGCAGTGGAACGGAATCATCGAACACTGAAGCTTTCTTT.

J is TRBJ2-1 and V is TRBV3-1; 9 positions match TRBD1. The CDR3 spans 15 residues. The junction had 8 bases not matched to a gene; V was cut back by 4 bases and J by 7 bases. The germline V gene has CDR1 LGHDT and CDR2 YNNKEL (reference sequence). CDR3 bases: TGTGCCAGCAGCCTTTCTTGGACAGGGGAAAATGAGCAGTTCTTC. Translating it yields CASSLSWTGENEQFF.

This sequence joins TRBV7-2 and TRBJ2-7; 11 bases are shared with TRBD2. Germline V gene lookup returns CDR1 SGHTA and CDR2 FQGNSA. J lost 6 bases, V lost 0 bases, and 4 bases had no gene match. The CDR3 is made up of 15 amino acids. CDR3 nucleotide sequence: TGTGCCAGCAGCTTAGCCCAACTAGCGGGAGTCGAGCAGTACTTC. Its translation: CASSLAQLAGVEQYF.

The V gene is TRBV18, the J gene TRBJ2-1; D ambiguous. Germline V gives CDR1 KGHSH, CDR2 LQKENI. The CDR3 is 14 residues long. Trimming took 0 bases from V and 7 from J, leaving 10 bases between them. For the CDR3, the DNA is TGTGCCAGCTCACCACCGAGGAATGGGAATGAGCAGTTCTTC. Its translation is CASSPPRNGNEQFF.

The chain couples TRBV20-1 to TRBJ2-1, with TRBD2 matching over 12 bases. This CDR3 has 13 residues. The V gene end was trimmed by 5 bases and the J gene end by 9 bases; junction bases not matched to a gene: 5. Germline assignment: CDR1 DFQATT and CDR2 SNEGSKA (reference sequence). The CDR3 DNA follows: TGCAGTGCTCCAGGACTAGCGGGACGTGAGCAGTTCTTC. Its translation: CSAPGLAGREQFF.

The chain recombines TRBV5-6 with TRBJ1-2; D perhaps matches TRBD1 (6 bases). Germline CDR1 and CDR2: SGHDT and YYEEEE. The CDR3 consists of 15 residues. V shed 6 bases and J shed 8 bases, with 23 bases lying between them. The CDR3 DNA is TGTGCCAGCACCGGAACGACAGGTGCCTATGGAGGCTACACCTTC. Protein product: CASTGTTGAYGGYTF.

Only a few counts were recorded for this clonotype. The chain uses TRBV6-5 and TRBJ2-5; D unclear. The length of the CDR3 is 14 residues. CDR1 and CDR2 from the germline V gene are MNHEY and SVGAGI. Deletions cut 6 bases from V and 2 bases from J, with 13 bases between. As DNA, the CDR3 is TGTGCCAGCAGCAGTCGACACGTTCAAGAGACCCAGTACTTC. This sequence encodes CASSSRHVQETQYF.

This chain links TRBV20-1 with TRBJ2-1, with 10 bases aligning to TRBD2. Germline V gene lookup returns CDR1 DFQATT and CDR2 SNEGSKA (reference sequence). The CDR3 is 13 residues long. J gave up 10 bases and V 2 bases, and 5 bases lay outside the gene matches. CDR3 DNA sequence: TGCAGTGCTAGACAGGGACTAGCGACAGAGCAGTTCTTC. This sequence encodes CSARQGLATEQFF.

Details on this clonotype: A read error may be the cause here, since a much bigger clone is one base away. The genes are TRBV4-2 and TRBJ2-3, with 11 bases lining up with TRBD2. Germline lookup yields CDR1 LGHNA and CDR2 YNFKEQ. The CDR3 extends over 15 amino acids. CDR3 bases: TGTACCAGCAGCCGGGGACTAGCGGAAACAGATACGCAGTATTTT. It yields the protein CTSSRGLAETDTQYF.

The V gene is TRBV6-5, the J gene TRBJ2-7; 11 bases match TRBD2. CDR3 length: 17 residues. V dropped 2 bases and J dropped 3; count of bases not matched to a gene: 9. In germline, CDR1 is MNHEY, CDR2 SVGAGI. CDR3 DNA: TGTGCCAGCAGTTACGGGTTAGCGGGAGGGCAACACTACGAGCAGTACTTC. Translating it yields CASSYGLAGGQHYEQYF.

This clonotype was found once. Possible read error: a much larger clone is one base away. The CDR3 DNA reads as TGCGCCGGAGCTCGGGACACAACTAGCACAGATACGCAGTATTTT. It translates to CAGARDTTSTDTQYF. This chain connects TRBV4-1 to TRBJ2-3; tentative D call: TRBD1 (6 bases). The V end lost 11 bases, the J end lost 0 bases, and 18 bases lay between the germline ends. This CDR3 region has 15 residues. Germline-derived CDR1 and CDR2 are MGHRA and YSYEKL.

The V call is TRBV24-1, the J call TRBJ2-1; D ambiguous. Germline-derived CDR1 and CDR2 are KGHDR and SFDVKD. The length of the CDR3 is 16 residues. Trimming left V 4 bases short and J 0 bases short, with 12 bases between. CDR3: CATSDLGRSSYNEQFF. CDR3 bases: TGTGCCACCAGTGACCTTGGGCGCAGCTCCTACAATGAGCAGTTCTTC.

About this clonotype itself: Germline and junction disagree at one end, which may indicate a read error. V gene TRBV7-2 combines with J gene TRBJ1-2; a weak D match, TRBD1 (5 bases). CDR1 is SGHTA, CDR2 FQGNSA, per germline. The CDR3 runs 14 residues. CDR3 coding DNA: TGTGCCAACAGCTTAGGAACAGGCCCCTATGGCTACACCTTC. Protein: CANSLGTGPYGYTF.

The V call is TRBV18, the J call TRBJ2-7; no firm D call. V lost 7 bases and J lost 2, with 9 bases in between. The CDR3 length is 12 residues. Germline V gives CDR1 KGHSH, CDR2 LQKENI. The CDR3 protein is CASFAVPYEQYF. The CDR3 coding sequence is TGTGCCAGCTTCGCTGTTCCCTACGAGCAGTACTTC.

This clonotype occurred many times. The chain joins TRBV28 to TRBJ2-3; 7 nucleotides line up with TRBD2. The V and J ends lost 3 bases and 0 bases, in that order; junction bases with no gene match: 9. In germline, CDR1 is MDHEN, CDR2 SYDVKM. CDR3 size: 17 residues. CDR3 nucleotides: TGTGCCAGCAGTTTGACCCCAGGCGGGAGTAGCACAGATACGCAGTATTTT. It yields the protein CASSLTPGGSSTDTQYF.

The CDR3 DNA reads TGTGCCAGCTCACAACAGGGGGCGCAGGAAAAACTGTTTTTT. Translating gives CASSQQGAQEKLFF. This chain joins TRBV18 and TRBJ1-4; TRBD1 matches at 9 bases. The CDR3 has 14 amino acids. Per germline, CDR1 KGHSH and CDR2 LQKENI. Trimming took 4 bases from V and 8 from J; bases not matched to a gene: 5.

DNA for the CDR3: TGTGCCAGCAGCTTAGAGTGGCGACAGAACGAGCAGTACTTC. This translates into CASSLEWRQNEQYF. V is TRBV7-9 and J is TRBJ2-5; D perhaps matches TRBD1 (5 bases). The better agreement between TRBJ2-7 and the DNA end casts doubt on the J call. This CDR3 spans 14 amino acids. Germline values: CDR1 SEHNR, CDR2 FQNEAQ (reference sequence).

This sequence joins TRBV24-1 and TRBJ1-5; the D gene is possibly TRBD1 (6 bases). The germline V gene has CDR1 KGHDR and CDR2 SFDVKD. V shed 3 bases and J shed 3 bases, with 8 bases lying between them. The length of the CDR3 is 14 residues. CDR3 DNA sequence: TGTGCCACCAGTGATCACAGGGTCAATCAGCCCCAGCATTTT. As protein: CATSDHRVNQPQHF.

Ten or more counts support this clonotype. The chain links TRBV4-2 to TRBJ1-2, with D unclear. With 1 base removed from V and 1 base from J, the gap between germline ends came to 7 bases. Germline V gene sequence: CDR1 LGHNA, CDR2 YNFKEQ. There are 14 residues in the CDR3. As DNA, the CDR3 is TGTGCCAGCAGCCAAGTTAATAGTAACTATGGCTACACCTTC. Its protein is CASSQVNSNYGYTF.

This clonotype was detected many times. The V gene is TRBV29-1, the J gene TRBJ2-5; D not certain. CDR3 size: 13 residues. Trimming took 4 bases from V and 1 from J, leaving 10 bases between them. Germline V gene sequence: CDR1 SQVTM, CDR2 ANQGSEA. For the CDR3, the DNA is TGCAGCGTTGGAAGACTCCTCCAAGAGACCCAGTACTTC. This gives the protein CSVGRLLQETQYF.

This chain joins TRBV7-2 and TRBJ2-3; D is perhaps TRBD1 or TRBD2 (5 bases each). The CDR3 sequence is 16 residues long. Per germline, CDR1 SGHTA and CDR2 FQGNSA. Trimming cost V 5 bases and J 2 bases, with 17 bases left between them. The CDR3 DNA is TGTGCCAGCAGCGCACGAGGGGCGGATCCCACAGATACGCAGTATTTT. It codes for CASSARGADPTDTQYF.